The 29 T cell receptor beta chains presented below share a single source sample, sequenced in a study of CD8+CD57+ T cells in acquired aplastic anemia. Genomic DNA served as template for TCR beta VDJ and CDR3 profiling. MiXCR was run by TCRdb on the reads, yielding one entry per CDR3 protein. The table has 200,000 to 300,000 distinct CDR3 sequences, around 45% seen once; the top ten hold approximately 8%. Patients sequenced had flow cytometry evidence of CD8+CD57+ cell expansion. Sequencing was performed on sorted CD4+, CD8+, or CD8+CD57+ T cells (not recorded which) from PBMCs. These receptors were collected from a human donor with aplastic anemia.

The gene calls are TRBV10-1 and TRBJ1-5; D unresolved. Germline-derived CDR1 and CDR2 are WNHNN and SYGVQD (reference sequence). V gave up 2 bases and J gave up 12 bases, with 14 bases separating them. The CDR3 is 13 residues long. DNA for the CDR3: TGCGCCAGCAGTGAGGTGGGGTCGCCAGACCAGCATTTT. Protein product: CASSEVGSPDQHF.

The chain has TRBV2 and TRBJ2-1; D gene ambiguous. The V end lost 4 bases, the J end lost 10 bases, and 14 bases lay between the germline ends. CDR3 length equals 13 residues. Germline assignment: CDR1 SNHLY and CDR2 FYNNEI. CDR3 protein: CASSVLGYGEQFF. The CDR3 nucleotides are TGTGCCAGCAGTGTATTGGGGTACGGGGAGCAGTTCTTC.

This clonotype was counted between two and nine times. The chain joins TRBV10-2 to TRBJ1-1, with 8 bases lining up with TRBD1. CDR1 WSHSY and CDR2 SAAADI come from the germline V gene. V lost 8 bases to trimming and J lost 2 bases; unmatched junction nucleotides: 7. The CDR3 consists of 14 residues. The chain's CDR3 is CASSGQGLNTEAFF. In DNA form, the CDR3 reads TGCGCCAGCTCCGGACAGGGCCTAAACACTGAAGCTTTCTTT.

CDR3 loop: CASSLGPGKNTEAFF. The CDR3 DNA is TGTGCCAGCAGCTTAGGTCCAGGGAAAAACACTGAAGCTTTCTTT. The chain uses TRBV7-2 and TRBJ1-1; perhaps TRBD1 as D (5 bases). This CDR3 spans 15 amino acids. Trimming cost V 1 base and J 2 bases, with 11 bases left between them. Germline V CDR1 and CDR2: SGHTA, FQGNSA.

In this sample, this clonotype turned up many times. The chain recombines TRBV7-9 with TRBJ2-7; no definite D call. This CDR3 region has 12 residues. Germline V gene data show CDR1 as SEHNR and CDR2 as FQNEAQ (reference sequence). Trimming removed 5 bases at V and 5 bases at J, with 10 bases between. CDR3 in amino acids: CASSLRIHEQYF. CDR3 DNA: TGTGCCAGCAGCCTGAGGATCCACGAGCAGTACTTC.

CDR3 loop: CASSLLAGGSYEQYF. In DNA, the CDR3 is TGCGCCAGCAGCCTTCTAGCGGGGGGGTCCTACGAGCAGTACTTC. V usage is TRBV4-3 and J usage is TRBJ2-7; 12 nucleotides line up with TRBD2. Germline trimming cut 4 bases from V and 1 base from J; bases unmatched to any gene: 2. Looked up from germline, CDR1 is LGHNA and CDR2 is YSLEER. The CDR3 is made up of 15 amino acids.

CDR3: CASSSSSGHTDTQYF. CDR3 sequence (DNA): TGCGCCAGCAGCTCTTCTAGCGGGCACACAGATACGCAGTATTTT. J is TRBJ2-3 and V is TRBV5-1; 8 bases agree with TRBD2. CDR1 is SGHRS, CDR2 YFSETQ, per germline. This CDR3 contains 15 residues. The V and J ends lost 3 bases and 2 bases, in that order; junction bases with no gene match: 5.

This clonotype was seen ten or more times. The J gene is TRBJ2-5, the V gene TRBV11-3; 7 positions agree with TRBD2. This CDR3 is built from 16 residues. J gave up 3 bases and V 2 bases, and 9 bases lay outside the gene matches. CDR1 is SGHNT and CDR2 is YENEEA in the germline V gene. DNA of the CDR3: TGTGCCAGCAGCTTAAGCGTTTTGGCGGGAGAAGAGACCCAGTACTTC. It is translated as CASSLSVLAGEETQYF. Combining the CDR3 with reference TRBV11-3 and TRBJ2-5 gives the whole variable domain EAGVVQSPRYKIIEKKQPVAFWCNPISGHNTLYWYLQNLGQGPELLIRYENEEAVDDSQLPKDRFSAERLKGVDSTLKIQPAELGDSAVYLCASSLSVLAGEETQYFGPGTRLLVL.

Comment on this clonotype: An end of the junction does not agree with germline; a read error may underlie this. The chain is built from TRBV7-3 and TRBJ1-2; no firm D call. CDR3 length: 14 residues. Germline V gene sequence: CDR1 SGHTA, CDR2 FQGTGA. The CDR3 loop reads CASSQATDNYGYTF. The CDR3 coding sequence is TGCGCCAGCAGCCAGGCGACGGATAACTATGGCTACACCTTC.

This clonotype was detected a few times. CDR3 bases: TGTGCCATCAGTGTTGGCGGGGGAGGCTACACCTTC. It specifies CAISVGGGGYTF. The chain couples TRBV5-8 to TRBJ1-2; a possible D gene is TRBD1 (5 bases). Germline V CDR1 and CDR2: SGHTS, YDEGEE. With 9 bases removed from V and 8 bases from J, the gap between germline ends came to 17 bases. The CDR3 is 12 residues long.

In this sample, this clonotype turned up many times. This sequence joins TRBV29-1 and TRBJ2-3; D possibly corresponds to TRBD1 (6 bases). The CDR3 loop spans 18 amino acids. From germline, CDR1 is SQVTM and CDR2 ANQGSEA. Trimming removed 1 base from V and 0 bases from J, with 20 bases in between. CDR3 sequence: CSVEGGDNMGASTDTQYF. The CDR3 DNA reads TGCAGCGTTGAAGGTGGGGACAACATGGGGGCTAGCACAGATACGCAGTATTTT.

On this clonotype itself: The conserved closing phenylalanine or tryptophan is absent in this CDR3, likely reflecting a read error. The chain joins TRBV7-9 to TRBJ1-2, with 7 bases that match TRBD1. CDR1 SEHNR and CDR2 FQNEAQ come from the germline V gene (reference sequence). The CDR3 has 15 amino acids. This chain's CDR3 is CASSLGQVTNYGYTL. CDR3 DNA: TGCGCCAGCAGCCTCGGACAGGTGACTAACTATGGCTACACCCTC.

The chain combines TRBV12-5 with TRBJ1-2; D possibly corresponds to TRBD1 (5 bases). V lost 6 bases to trimming and J lost 14 bases, with 10 bases between them. Germline values: CDR1 LGHNT, CDR2 FRNRAP. The CDR3 consists of 9 residues. The CDR3 coding sequence is TGTGCTAGTGGACGGGACGCGACCTTC. Translating gives CASGRDATF.

This clonotype was picked up many times. The V and J genes are TRBV7-9 and TRBJ2-5; TRBD2 matches 8 bases. The V segment lost 5 bases and the J segment 3 bases; nucleotides outside the gene matches: 5. CDR1 SEHNR and CDR2 FQNEAQ come from the germline V gene (reference sequence). CDR3 length: 14 residues. CDR3 protein: CASSLPGLEETQYF. DNA of the CDR3: TGTGCCAGCAGCCTCCCGGGACTAGAAGAGACCCAGTACTTC.

Many counts were recorded for this clonotype. V and J are TRBV5-1 and TRBJ1-5; tentative D call: TRBD1 (6 bases). The CDR3 consists of 13 residues. Germline CDR1 SGHRS, CDR2 YFSETQ. Trimming took 2 bases from V and 6 from J, leaving 9 bases between them. Written as DNA, the CDR3 is TGCGCCAGCAGCTTAACAGGGACTCAGCCCCAGCATTTT. Amino acids: CASSLTGTQPQHF.

As concerns this clonotype: An end of the junction differs from the germline gene, which may be a read error. The V and J genes are TRBV9 and TRBJ2-5, with TRBD2 identical over 12 bases. The DNA end favors TRBJ2-1, so the J call may be wrong. The CDR3 spans 15 residues. CDR1 SGDLS and CDR2 YYNGEE come from the germline V gene. The CDR3 DNA sequence: TGTGCCAGCAGCGAGACTAGCGGGGGTCGCAATGGGCAGTTCTTC. Translating it yields CASSETSGGRNGQFF.

Of note for this clonotype: A read error is possible here, since a much larger clone lies one base away. Lacking the conserved final phenylalanine or tryptophan, this CDR3 likely reflects a read error. CDR3 in amino acids: CASSADRSTSTDTQYL. The CDR3 DNA follows: TGTGCCAGCAGCGCCGACAGGAGTACTAGCACAGATACGCAGTATCTT. The chain links TRBV9 to TRBJ2-3, with D maybe TRBD1 (6 bases). Germline values: CDR1 SGDLS, CDR2 YYNGEE. The V end was cut by 3 bases, the J end by 0 bases, with 14 bases between. CDR3 length: 16 residues.

This clonotype was observed many times. A read error may account for a junction end that differs from germline. The V call is TRBV7-7, the J call TRBJ2-5; TRBD2 aligns across 10 bases. This CDR3 has 15 residues. The V gene's germline CDR1 is SSHAT and CDR2 FNYEAQ (reference sequence). CDR3 loop: CASSITSGMYKTQYF. In DNA form, the CDR3 reads TGTGCTAGCAGCATCACTAGCGGGATGTACAAGACCCAGTACTTC.

This clonotype was recorded many times. The chain is built from TRBV12-5 and TRBJ1-5; no clear D gene. The germline V gene has CDR1 LGHNT and CDR2 FRNRAP. This CDR3 has 13 residues. V was cut by 1 base and J by 4 bases, with 5 bases left in between. CDR3 coding DNA: TGTGCTAGTGGTTTGGGACTTAATCAGCCCCAGCATTTT. This codes for CASGLGLNQPQHF.

The chain uses TRBV19 and TRBJ2-5; 9 bases are a match to TRBD2. Germline CDR1 and CDR2: LNHDA and SQIVND (reference sequence). V was clipped by 4 bases and J by 5 bases; unmatched bases: 8. The CDR3 length is 15 residues. The CDR3 DNA follows: TGTGCCAGTAGTAACCCGGGACTAGCTGGCGAGACCCAGTACTTC. Its translation is CASSNPGLAGETQYF.

Comments on this clonotype: Its ends do not fully match the called genes, so a read error is possible. The chain joins TRBV7-2 to TRBJ1-1; 7 bases fit TRBD1. CDR3 size: 14 residues. CDR1 is SGHTA and CDR2 is FQGNSA in the germline V gene. CDR3 sequence reads: CASSPHQGGTEAFF. In DNA, the CDR3 is TGTGCCAGCAGCCCACACCAGGGGGGGACTGAGGCTTTCTTT.

This chain's CDR3 is CASSLRTDTQYF. The DNA for the CDR3 is TGTGCCAGCAGTTTACGCACAGATACGCAGTATTTT. This sequence joins TRBV9 and TRBJ2-3, with D unclear. This CDR3 is 12 amino acids long. Trimming took off 5 bases at V and 1 base at J, with 5 bases between the two ends. From germline, CDR1 is SGDLS and CDR2 YYNGEE.

As to this clonotype: A read error is possible here, since a much larger clone lies one base away. The rearrangement joins TRBV20-1 to TRBJ2-2, with D unclear. The CDR3 loop spans 13 amino acids. Trimming took 4 bases from V and 1 from J, leaving 7 bases between them. The germline gives CDR1 DFQATT, CDR2 SNEGSKA (reference sequence). The CDR3 DNA reads as TGCAGTGCTAAAGCAGAGAACACCGGGGAGCTGTTTTTT. Its translation: CSAKAENTGELFF.

A single count supports this clonotype. J is TRBJ2-7 and V is TRBV2, with 8 bases fitting TRBD1. V was pared by 5 bases and J by 2 bases, with 11 bases of the junction left unmatched. CDR1 is SNHLY and CDR2 is FYNNEI in the germline V gene. The CDR3 is 16 amino acids. CDR3 sequence: CASSFQDRVVPYEQYF. CDR3 bases: TGTGCCAGCAGTTTTCAGGACAGGGTAGTACCCTACGAGCAGTACTTC.

This clonotype was observed at least ten times. V and J are TRBV7-9 and TRBJ1-1; unclear D gene. The V and J ends lost 5 bases and 10 bases respectively, with 17 bases between them. Germline assignment: CDR1 SEHNR and CDR2 FQNEAQ (reference sequence). The CDR3 length is 13 residues. CDR3 coding DNA: TGTGCCAGCAGCCAACCCTTATCTAGTCCAGCTTTCTTT. It specifies CASSQPLSSPAFF.

The V and J genes are TRBV7-2 and TRBJ1-2, with 11 bases lining up with TRBD1. The CDR3 is made up of 13 amino acids. With 8 bases clipped from V and 8 bases from J, the junction kept 7 bases outside the gene matches. CDR1 and CDR2 (germline): SGHTA, FQGNSA. CDR3 bases: TGTGCCAGCCGGCCGGGACAGGGGGGAGGCTACACCTTC. Translated: CASRPGQGGGYTF.

The chain uses TRBV4-1 and TRBJ2-1; D not resolved. Germline CDR1 MGHRA, CDR2 YSYEKL. Trimming removed 2 bases at V and 2 bases at J, with 16 bases between. This CDR3 is 17 amino acids long. The DNA for the CDR3 is TGCGCCAGCAGCCAACCCGAGAGAAACCCGACCTACAATGAGCAGTTCTTC. Translating it yields CASSQPERNPTYNEQFF.

This clonotype was detected ten times or more. The chain joins TRBV7-9 to TRBJ1-6, with a tentative D call TRBD1 (5 bases). The CDR3 loop spans 15 amino acids. Germline CDR1 and CDR2: SEHNR and FQNEAQ (reference sequence). V was clipped by 3 bases and J by 7 bases, with 13 bases between them. The CDR3 here is CASSFGPGLNSPLHF. The CDR3 bases are TGTGCCAGCAGCTTTGGTCCAGGGTTGAATTCACCCCTCCACTTT.

Concerning this clonotype: This may come from a read error, since a much larger clone is one base off. The CDR3 DNA follows: TGTGCCATCAGTGATCTTTCTAGCGCGACTCCGGGCGAGCAGTACTTC. It specifies CAISDLSSATPGEQYF. The rearrangement links TRBV24-1 to TRBJ2-7; tentative D call: TRBD2 (6 bases). Germline values: CDR1 KGHDR, CDR2 SFDVKD. This CDR3 is built from 16 residues.